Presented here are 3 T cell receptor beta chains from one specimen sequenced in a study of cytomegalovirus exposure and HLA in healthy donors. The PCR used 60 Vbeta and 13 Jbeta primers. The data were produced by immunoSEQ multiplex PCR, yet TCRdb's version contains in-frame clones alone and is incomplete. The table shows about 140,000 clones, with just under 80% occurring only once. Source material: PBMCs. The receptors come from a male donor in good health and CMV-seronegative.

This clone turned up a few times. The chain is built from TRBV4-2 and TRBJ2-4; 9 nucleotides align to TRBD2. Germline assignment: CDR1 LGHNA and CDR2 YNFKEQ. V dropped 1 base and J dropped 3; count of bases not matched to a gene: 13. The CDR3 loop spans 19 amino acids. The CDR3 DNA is TGTGCCAGCAGCCAAGGTCGGGCTAGCGGGGAGGTCGGCAAAAACATTCAGTACTTC. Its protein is CASSQGRASGEVGKNIQYF.

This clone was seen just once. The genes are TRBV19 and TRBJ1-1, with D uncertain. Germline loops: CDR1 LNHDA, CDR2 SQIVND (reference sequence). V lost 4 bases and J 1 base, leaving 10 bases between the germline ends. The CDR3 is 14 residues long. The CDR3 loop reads CASSTDTENTEAFF. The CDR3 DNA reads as TGTGCCAGTAGTACCGACACGGAGAACACTGAAGCTTTCTTT.

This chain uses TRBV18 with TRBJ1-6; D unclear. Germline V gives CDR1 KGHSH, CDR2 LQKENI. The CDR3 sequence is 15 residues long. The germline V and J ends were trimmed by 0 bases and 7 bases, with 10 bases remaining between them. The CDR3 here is CASSPPYSLNSPLHF. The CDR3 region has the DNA TGTGCCAGCTCACCACCGTACAGCTTAAATTCACCCCTCCACTTT.